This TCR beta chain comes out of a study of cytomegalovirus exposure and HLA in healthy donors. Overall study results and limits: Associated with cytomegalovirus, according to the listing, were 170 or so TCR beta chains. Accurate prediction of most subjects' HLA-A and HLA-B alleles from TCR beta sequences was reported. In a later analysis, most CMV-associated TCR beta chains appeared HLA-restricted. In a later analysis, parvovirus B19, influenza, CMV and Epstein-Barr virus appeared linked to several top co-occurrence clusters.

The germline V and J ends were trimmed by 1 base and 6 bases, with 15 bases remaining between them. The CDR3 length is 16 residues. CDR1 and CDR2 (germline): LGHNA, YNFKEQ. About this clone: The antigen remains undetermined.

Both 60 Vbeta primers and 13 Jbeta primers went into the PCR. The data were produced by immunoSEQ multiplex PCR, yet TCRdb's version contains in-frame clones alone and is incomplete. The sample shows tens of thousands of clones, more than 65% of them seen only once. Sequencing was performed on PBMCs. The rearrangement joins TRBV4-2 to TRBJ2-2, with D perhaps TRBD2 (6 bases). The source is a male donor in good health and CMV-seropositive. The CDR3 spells CASSQARPGVAGELFF. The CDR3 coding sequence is TGTGCCAGCAGCCAAGCTAGACCGGGGGTTGCCGGGGAGCTGTTTTTT.